The clone carrying this T cell receptor (beta chain) was counted between two and nine times. Germline V gene sequence: CDR1 MGHRA, CDR2 YSYEKL. The CDR3 is 15 amino acids. V was clipped by 1 base and J by 6 bases; unmatched bases: 4. This record belongs to a study of blood T cell repertoires in COVID-19. Method: immunoSEQ multiplex PCR; TCRdb's copy keeps in-frame clones and lacks some. There are approximately 110,000 clones in the sample; under 75% occur only once, and about 5.9% lies in the top ten. This chain joins TRBV4-1 and TRBJ1-5; 9 positions match TRBD1. The TCR was taken from an elderly man with acute or convalescent COVID-19. The specimen sequenced was peripheral blood. CDR3 DNA: TGCGCCAGCAGCCAAGGACAGGGGGAGGGTCAGCCCCAGCATTTT. Its protein product is CASSQGQGEGQPQHF.